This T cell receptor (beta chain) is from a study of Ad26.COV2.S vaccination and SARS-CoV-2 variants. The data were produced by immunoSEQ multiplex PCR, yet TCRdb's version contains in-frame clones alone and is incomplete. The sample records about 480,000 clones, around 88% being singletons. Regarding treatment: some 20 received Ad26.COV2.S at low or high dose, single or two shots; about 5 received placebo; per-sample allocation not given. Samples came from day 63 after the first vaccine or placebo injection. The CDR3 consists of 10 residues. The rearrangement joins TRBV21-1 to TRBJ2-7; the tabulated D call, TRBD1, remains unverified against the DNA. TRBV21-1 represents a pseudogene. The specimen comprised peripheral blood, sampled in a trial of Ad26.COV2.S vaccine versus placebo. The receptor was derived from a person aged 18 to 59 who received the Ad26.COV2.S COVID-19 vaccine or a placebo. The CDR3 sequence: CASVGTVGSF. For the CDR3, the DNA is TGTGCCAGCGTTGGGACAGTCGGTAGCTTC.